A single sample gave rise to the 26 T cell receptor beta chains below, sequenced in a study of glioma-infiltrating T cells. TCR alpha and beta CDR3 regions were amplified from RNA using iRepertoire nested multiplex PCR. TCRdb independently ran MiXCR on the multiplex PCR reads; one entry per CDR3 protein. The sample contains approximately 120,000 distinct CDR3 sequences, less than 30% of which appear only once. Sequenced: glioma tissue, nonneoplastic brain tissue, or PBMCs (not recorded which). The receptors shown here come from a human donor with low-grade glioma or glioblastoma, undergoing nonglioma brain surgery, or in good health (not recorded which).

This clonotype was detected many times. The J gene is TRBJ1-3, the V gene TRBV29-1; no clear D gene. The V gene's germline CDR1 is SQVTM and CDR2 ANQGSEA. The V end was cut by 1 base, the J end by 0 bases, with 13 bases between. This CDR3 comprises 16 residues. CDR3 residues: CSVEVQRRSSGNTIYF. CDR3 coding DNA: TGCAGCGTTGAAGTTCAACGACGGAGCTCTGGAAACACCATATATTTT. Supplemented by reference TRBV29-1 and TRBJ1-3, the full variable domain reads SAVISQKPSRDICQRGTSLTIQCQVDSQVTMMFWYRQQPGQSLTLIATANQGSEATYESGFVIDKFPISRPNLTFSTLTVSNMSPEDSSIYLCSVEVQRRSSGNTIYFGEGSWLTVV.

There are many counts of this clonotype. V usage is TRBV19 and J usage is TRBJ1-1, with D possibly being TRBD1 (6 bases). The V gene's germline CDR1 is LNHDA and CDR2 SQIVND (reference sequence). V lost 3 bases and J lost 6, with 14 bases in between. This CDR3 spans 14 amino acids. CDR3 residues: CASSIIQGKAEAFF. DNA for the CDR3: TGTGCCAGTAGTATTATACAGGGTAAGGCTGAAGCTTTCTTT.

The sample holds many counts of this clonotype. V and J are TRBV20-1 and TRBJ1-5, with a weak D call TRBD1 (5 bases). This CDR3 comprises 12 residues. CDR1 DFQATT and CDR2 SNEGSKA come from the germline V gene (reference sequence). Deletions cut 6 bases from V and 6 bases from J, with 12 bases between. The chain's CDR3 is CSASDRSQPQHF. In nucleotides, the CDR3 is TGCAGTGCCTCTGACAGATCTCAGCCCCAGCATTTT.

This clonotype was seen at least ten times. The chain combines TRBV2 with TRBJ2-7; the D is unclear. Trimming removed 8 bases from V and 0 bases from J, with 14 bases in between. The CDR3 runs to 14 residues. Per the germline V gene, CDR1 is SNHLY and CDR2 is FYNNEI. The CDR3 region has the DNA TGTGCCAGCGACGCCACAACCAGCTCCTACGAGCAGTACTTC. Translating it yields CASDATTSSYEQYF.

Note on this clonotype: Possible read error: a much larger clone is one base away. The rearrangement links TRBV19 to TRBJ1-5; no clear D. Germline values: CDR1 LNHDA, CDR2 SQIVND (reference sequence). The CDR3 spans 12 residues. This CDR3 is CASSANNQPHHF. For the CDR3, the DNA is TGTGCCAGTAGTGCTAACAATCAGCCCCATCATTTT.

As to this clonotype: A much larger clone differs by one base, so this may be a read error. The CDR3 is CASSQTQGAANKKLFF. CDR3 DNA: TGCGCCAGCAGCCAAACACAGGGGGCAGCTAATAAAAAACTGTTTTTT. This sequence joins TRBV4-1 and TRBJ1-4; 9 nucleotides match TRBD1. The CDR3 runs to 16 residues. Germline CDR1 is MGHRA and CDR2 is YSYEKL.

For this clonotype: Given a much more abundant clone one base away, this may be a read error. V is TRBV4-3 and J is TRBJ2-7, with TRBD2 as a possible D gene (5 bases). The CDR3 runs 16 residues. Germline loops: CDR1 LGHNA, CDR2 YSLEER. The V and J ends lost 3 bases and 7 bases respectively, with 22 bases between them. The CDR3: CASSHLVVEGPREQYF. DNA of the CDR3: TGCGCCAGCAGCCACCTGGTGGTAGAGGGCCCCAGGGAGCAGTACTTC.

In its sample, this clonotype was seen many times. J is TRBJ2-1 and V is TRBV6-4; D remains unclear. Germline assignment: CDR1 MRHNA and CDR2 SNTAGT. V was shortened by 0 bases and J by 15 bases, with 15 bases between the two germline ends. The CDR3 totals 13 residues. The CDR3 DNA reads as TGTGCCAGCAGTGACTCGAACGACGGCATTCGGTTCTTC. Amino acids: CASSDSNDGIRFF.

With respect to this clonotype: This may arise from a read error, as a much more abundant clone is one base away. CDR3 DNA: TGTTCCAGCAGCTTAGGAGGGACCCGTCGGCGAAAACTGTTTTTT. Translation: CSSSLGGTRRRKLFF. V gene TRBV7-2 combines with J gene TRBJ1-4, with a weak D call TRBD1 (5 bases). CDR3 length: 15 residues. CDR1 is SGHTA, CDR2 FQGNSA, per germline.

With regard to this clonotype: One end of the junction is discordant with germline, which a read error may explain. V and J are TRBV18 and TRBJ2-5; D unresolved. The germline CDR1 and CDR2 sequences are KGHSH and LQKENI. CDR3 length equals 11 residues. The CDR3 sequence: CASSLQETKYF. In DNA form, the CDR3 reads TGTGCCAGCTCCCTCCAAGAGACCAAGTACTTC.

In this sample, this clonotype turned up many times. J is TRBJ2-7 and V is TRBV7-2; D may be TRBD2 (6 bases). V was pared by 5 bases and J by 0 bases, with 14 bases between. CDR3 length: 15 amino acids. Germline V lookup: CDR1 SGHTA, CDR2 FQGNSA. CDR3 sequence (DNA): TGTGCCAGCAGCCCTACGTGGCGGGACTCCTACGAGCAGTACTTC. This encodes CASSPTWRDSYEQYF.

This clonotype has ten or more counts. The genes are TRBV20-1 and TRBJ2-7, with TRBD2 matching 8 bases. V lost 5 bases, J lost 3 bases, and 6 bases stayed unmatched. The CDR3 is 13 amino acids. Germline loops: CDR1 DFQATT, CDR2 SNEGSKA (reference sequence). CDR3 sequence: CSAGSGEGYEQYF. In DNA form, the CDR3 reads TGCAGTGCTGGTAGCGGGGAGGGCTACGAGCAGTACTTC.

This clonotype has just one count. Just one base apart from a much larger clone, this may be a read error. The limits of the CDR3 on the DNA are not certain, so only TCRdb's listed CDR3 is given. This chain joins TRBV29-1 and TRBJ1-2; TRBD1, as called in the table, went unchecked against the DNA. CDR1 and CDR2 (germline): SQVTM, ANQGSEA. The CDR3 is 11 amino acids long, termini counted. CDR3 protein: CSVRDRYGCTF.

This clonotype was found many times. The gene calls are TRBV27 and TRBJ1-5; D not certain. Trimming took off 2 bases at V and 3 bases at J, with 17 bases between the two ends. CDR3 length: 17 residues. Germline V gene sequence: CDR1 MNHEY, CDR2 SMNVEV (reference sequence). The CDR3 sequence is CASSLSPSGGLNQPQHF. CDR3 DNA: TGTGCCAGCAGTTTAAGCCCCTCAGGCGGACTCAATCAGCCCCAGCATTTT.

This clonotype came up many times. The chain uses TRBV27 and TRBJ2-1; 13 bases are a match to TRBD2. The V and J ends lost 3 bases and 2 bases, in that order; junction bases with no gene match: 1. Germline V lookup: CDR1 MNHEY, CDR2 SMNVEV (reference sequence). The CDR3 extends over 16 amino acids. This chain's CDR3 is CASSLGTSGTYNEQFF. CDR3 bases: TGTGCCAGCAGTTTGGGGACTAGCGGGACCTACAATGAGCAGTTCTTC.

This clonotype was seen just once. A much larger clonotype is one base distant, so this may be a read error. V usage is TRBV5-4 and J usage is TRBJ2-1, with 10 bases matching TRBD2. Germline V lookup: CDR1 SGHNT, CDR2 YYREEE (reference sequence). The CDR3 runs to 14 residues. The CDR3 is CAGSTGTSAYEQFF. The CDR3 DNA reads as TGTGCCGGCAGCACCGGGACTAGCGCTTATGAGCAGTTCTTC.

J is TRBJ2-7 and V is TRBV6-2 or TRBV6-3; no clear D. This CDR3 is built from 12 residues. Germline V gene lookup returns CDR1 MNHEY and CDR2 SVGEGT. Trimming pared 6 bases from V and 6 bases from J, leaving 12 bases between. The CDR3 protein is CASRQTNSEQYF. The CDR3 DNA follows: TGTGCCAGCAGACAGACAAACTCCGAGCAGTACTTC.

This clonotype was detected ten times or more. The chain is built from TRBV18 and TRBJ1-6, with 8 bases identical to TRBD1. Germline loops: CDR1 KGHSH, CDR2 LQKENI. The CDR3 runs to 14 residues. V trimming: 4 bases; J trimming: 8 bases; junction bases outside the gene matches: 4. The DNA of the CDR3 is TGTGCCAGCTCACTAACAGGGGGGGATTCACCCCTCCACTTT. Translation gives CASSLTGGDSPLHF.

About this clonotype itself: Just one base apart from a much larger clone, this may be a read error. The CDR3 region has the DNA TGCGCCAGCAACTTTGACAGGGCTAGCTCCTACGAGCAGTACTTC. Its protein is CASNFDRASSYEQYF. This chain joins TRBV5-1 and TRBJ2-7; TRBD1 matches 7 bases. From germline, CDR1 is SGHRS and CDR2 YFSETQ. After removal of 6 bases from V and 0 bases from J, the junction contained 9 bases not matched to a gene. The CDR3 sequence is 15 residues long.

Turning to this clonotype: Compared with germline, one end of the junction differs, possibly owing to a read error. The gene calls are TRBV7-2 and TRBJ1-1, with D tentatively TRBD1 (5 bases). The CDR3 is 15 amino acids. CDR1 and CDR2 from the germline V gene are SGHTA and FQGNSA. CDR3 nucleotide sequence: TGTGCCAGCAGCTCTCGGACATCTCGGAACGCTGATGCTCTCTTT. Its protein product is CASSSRTSRNADALF. The full variable domain, rest sourced from reference TRBV7-2 and TRBJ1-1, is GAGVSQSPSNKVTEKGKDVELRCDPISGHTALYWYRQSLGQGLEFLIYFQGNSAPDKSGLPSDRFSAERTGGSVSTLTIQRTQQEDSAVYLCASSSRTSRNADALFGQGTRLTVV.

This clonotype was seen at least ten times. The junction departs from the called germline gene at one end, perhaps through a read error. This chain connects TRBV6-1 to TRBJ2-7; a possible D gene is TRBD2 (7 bases). The length of the CDR3 is 15 residues. The germline V gene has CDR1 MNHNS and CDR2 SASEGT. The CDR3 spells CASSQAGQKDNEQYF. DNA for the CDR3: TGTGCCAGCAGTCAAGCGGGACAAAAAGACAACGAGCAGTACTTC.

The genes are TRBV5-4 and TRBJ1-2; D unresolved. Germline V gene sequence: CDR1 SGHNT, CDR2 YYREEE (reference sequence). Trimming removed 2 bases at V and 8 bases at J, with 13 bases between. CDR3 length: 13 amino acids. CDR3 coding DNA: TGTGCCAGCAGCTTCCCGGGGAGGTGGGGCTACACCTTC. This translates into CASSFPGRWGYTF.

This clonotype was observed a handful of times. The rearrangement uses TRBV2 and TRBJ1-1; no clear D. V lost 1 base and J lost 4, with 7 bases in between. The germline V gene has CDR1 SNHLY and CDR2 FYNNEI. This CDR3 spans 13 amino acids. The CDR3 protein is CASSEEQTTEAFF. CDR3 nucleotide sequence: TGTGCCAGCAGTGAAGAACAAACCACTGAAGCTTTCTTT.

At least ten counts were recorded for this clonotype. CDR3 loop: CASSQEMRNQPQHF. The DNA of the CDR3 is TGCGCCAGCAGCCAAGAGATGAGAAATCAGCCCCAGCATTTT. The chain employs TRBV4-3 and TRBJ1-5; D gene uncertain. The CDR3 is 14 amino acids. Germline CDR1 and CDR2: LGHNA and YSLEER. The V gene lost 0 bases and the J gene lost 4 bases, with 7 bases spanning the gap.

Concerning this clonotype itself: One base away lies a much larger clone, so this may be a sequencing read error. J is TRBJ1-1 and V is TRBV12-3 or TRBV12-4, with 10 bases lining up with TRBD1. V was pared by 6 bases and J by 0 bases, with 10 bases of the junction left unmatched. This CDR3 has 17 residues. CDR3 sequence (DNA): TGTGCCAGCAGGAAGGACAGGGGGTTTAGTATGAACACTGAAGCTTTCTTT. It codes for CASRKDRGFSMNTEAFF.

Worth noting for this clonotype: Since a much larger clone is just one base distant, this may be a read error. The rearrangement joins TRBV29-1 to TRBJ1-2; D is uncertain. Germline V gives CDR1 SQVTM, CDR2 ANQGSEA. This CDR3 is 10 amino acids long. CDR3 in DNA: TGCAGCGTTGGGCAGTCTGGCTACATCTTC. Translation gives CSVGQSGYIF.